These 25 T cell receptor beta chains originate from one sample sequenced in a study of cytomegalovirus exposure and HLA in healthy donors. Measured with immunoSEQ multiplex PCR; TCRdb has only the in-frame clones, and not every one. The sample holds 150,000 to 200,000 clones; more than 70% are singletons and the top ten take almost 3%. Source material: PBMCs. Receptors originate from a man between 18 and 35 years old in good health and CMV-seronegative.

The V gene is TRBV6-5, the J gene TRBJ1-1; D is unclear. The CDR3 is 12 residues long. The germline gives CDR1 MNHEY, CDR2 SVGAGI. V gave up 4 bases and J gave up 5 bases, with 8 bases separating them. The CDR3 nucleotides are TGTGCCAGCAGTTTCAGAGGGACTGAAGCTTTCTTT. This codes for CASSFRGTEAFF.

The chain joins TRBV9 to TRBJ2-3; D gene unclear. V was shortened by 3 bases and J by 6 bases, with 26 bases between the two germline ends. The CDR3 contains 18 residues. CDR1 is SGDLS and CDR2 is YYNGEE in the germline V gene. The CDR3 sequence: CASSAAPRNRYSGDTQYF. In nucleotides, the CDR3 is TGTGCCAGCAGCGCCGCTCCCAGGAACCGTTATAGTGGGGATACGCAGTATTTT. The full variable domain, its missing parts supplied by reference TRBV9 and TRBJ2-3, is DSGVTQTPKHLITATGQRVTLRCSPRSGDLSVYWYQQSLDQGLQFLIQYYNGEERAKGNILERFSAQQFPDLHSELNLSSLELGDSALYFCASSAAPRNRYSGDTQYFGPGTRLTVL.

J is TRBJ1-4 and V is TRBV28; no clear D. Trimming left V 4 bases short and J 12 bases short, with 15 bases between. Germline V gives CDR1 MDHEN, CDR2 SYDVKM. The CDR3 extends over 13 amino acids. The CDR3 region has the DNA TGTGCCAGCAGTTCTCATCAACGTGGGCAACTGTTTTTT. It is translated as CASSSHQRGQLFF.

The table lists this clone with a count of one. The chain joins TRBV19 to TRBJ1-5, with a possible D match to TRBD1 (6 bases). CDR3 length equals 15 residues. CDR1 is LNHDA and CDR2 is SQIVND in the germline V gene (reference sequence). With 6 bases removed from V and 0 bases from J, the gap between germline ends came to 12 bases. CDR3 residues: CASRRQDYSNQPQHF. The CDR3, as DNA: TGTGCCAGTAGGCGACAGGATTATAGCAATCAGCCCCAGCATTTT. Complete variable domain (other parts from reference TRBV19 and TRBJ1-5): DGGITQSPKYLFRKEGQNVTLSCEQNLNHDAMYWYRQDPGQGLRLIYYSQIVNDFQKGDIAEGYSVSREKKESFPLTVTSAQKNPTAFYLCASRRQDYSNQPQHFGDGTRLSIL.

The V gene is TRBV5-6, the J gene TRBJ2-1; 13 nucleotides line up with TRBD2. V trimming: 0 bases; J trimming: 5 bases; junction bases outside the gene matches: 2. The CDR3 has 16 residues. Germline CDR1 SGHDT, CDR2 YYEEEE. CDR3 sequence reads: CASSLGLAGGHNEQFF. The CDR3 DNA is TGTGCCAGCAGCTTGGGACTAGCGGGGGGACACAATGAGCAGTTCTTC.

J is TRBJ2-7 and V is TRBV6-5; 7 bases fit TRBD1. Trimming took 4 bases from V and 1 from J; bases not matched to a gene: 7. The CDR3 has 15 residues. The germline V gene encodes CDR1 MNHEY and CDR2 SVGAGI. The CDR3 sequence: CASSSGTADSYEQYV. Written as DNA, the CDR3 is TGTGCCAGCAGTTCCGGGACAGCGGATTCCTACGAGCAGTACGTC.

The rearrangement joins TRBV30 to TRBJ2-2, with 12 bases identical to TRBD2. Unmatched junction bases numbered 8, after V lost 4 bases and J lost 5 bases. The CDR3 has 16 residues. Germline loops: CDR1 GTSNPN, CDR2 SVGIG (reference sequence). The CDR3 region is CAWTSGGALETGELFF. The CDR3 DNA reads TGTGCCTGGACTAGCGGGGGGGCTCTGGAAACCGGGGAGCTGTTTTTT.

This clone was seen once. The J gene is TRBJ1-1, the V gene TRBV27; maybe TRBD1 (6 bases). The germline CDR1 and CDR2 sequences are MNHEY and SMNVEV (reference sequence). This CDR3 has 15 residues. Trimming cost V 7 bases and J 5 bases, with 20 bases left between them. The CDR3 nucleotides are TGTGCCAGCATCTCGAATCCAGGGGCAGGGACTGAAGCTTTCTTT. Its translation is CASISNPGAGTEAFF.

The rearrangement joins TRBV19 to TRBJ1-1, with unresolved D. Germline CDR1 is LNHDA and CDR2 is SQIVND (reference sequence). With 5 bases removed from V and 1 base from J, the gap between germline ends came to 8 bases. The CDR3 extends over 13 amino acids. CDR3 residues: CASSFYRNTEAFF. CDR3 in DNA: TGTGCCAGTAGTTTCTACAGGAACACTGAAGCTTTCTTT.

This rearrangement joins TRBV13 to TRBJ1-1; 10 bases are shared with TRBD1. V lost 5 bases and J lost 5; bases outside the gene matches: 5. Germline loops: CDR1 PRHDT, CDR2 FYEKMQ (reference sequence). This CDR3 comprises 14 residues. CDR3 loop: CASSLGQGSTEAFF. The CDR3 DNA follows: TGTGCCAGCAGCCTGGGACAGGGGAGTACTGAAGCTTTCTTT.

The CDR3: CASSLGTLDYEQYF. DNA of the CDR3: TGTGCCAGCAGCCTAGGGACTCTCGACTACGAGCAGTACTTC. This chain joins TRBV9 and TRBJ2-7, with TRBD2 as a possible D gene (6 bases). Trimming took off 4 bases at V and 3 bases at J, with 14 bases between the two ends. The V gene's germline CDR1 is SGDLS and CDR2 YYNGEE. This CDR3 has 14 amino acids. Using reference TRBV9 and TRBJ2-7 for the parts outside the CDR3, the full variable domain is DSGVTQTPKHLITATGQRVTLRCSPRSGDLSVYWYQQSLDQGLQFLIQYYNGEERAKGNILERFSAQQFPDLHSELNLSSLELGDSALYFCASSLGTLDYEQYFGPGTRLTVT.

The V gene is TRBV6-5, the J gene TRBJ2-4; D is ambiguous. The CDR3 has 14 amino acids. The V gene's germline CDR1 is MNHEY and CDR2 SVGAGI. V lost 6 bases and J 2 bases, leaving 11 bases between the germline ends. The CDR3: CASSPQASKNIQYF. In DNA, the CDR3 is TGTGCCAGCAGCCCGCAGGCGTCCAAAAACATTCAGTACTTC.

The chain carries TRBV19 and TRBJ1-5; maybe TRBD1 (5 bases). The germline V gene encodes CDR1 LNHDA and CDR2 SQIVND (reference sequence). V gave up 6 bases and J gave up 0 bases, with 12 bases separating them. The CDR3 has 15 residues. The CDR3 loop reads CASREDRYSNQPQHF. Here the CDR3 DNA reads TGTGCCAGTAGAGAAGACAGATATAGCAATCAGCCCCAGCATTTT. The full variable domain, in which reference TRBV19 and TRBJ1-5 provide the parts outside the CDR3, is DGGITQSPKYLFRKEGQNVTLSCEQNLNHDAMYWYRQDPGQGLRLIYYSQIVNDFQKGDIAEGYSVSREKKESFPLTVTSAQKNPTAFYLCASREDRYSNQPQHFGDGTRLSIL.

The rearrangement links TRBV2 to TRBJ2-3; D remains unclear. CDR1 SNHLY and CDR2 FYNNEI come from the germline V gene. The CDR3 extends over 15 amino acids. Trimming took 0 bases from V and 10 from J, leaving 17 bases between them. The CDR3 sequence: CASSEARHPNLPQYF. In DNA form, the CDR3 reads TGTGCCAGCAGTGAAGCGAGACACCCCAATCTACCGCAGTATTTT.

This rearrangement joins TRBV6-1 to TRBJ1-1, with TRBD1 matching over 7 bases. Germline assignment: CDR1 MNHNS and CDR2 SASEGT. The CDR3 spans 13 residues. Trimming at V came to 8 bases and at J to 0 bases, leaving 3 bases not matched to a gene. The DNA for the CDR3 is TGTGCCAGCGACGACAGGGTGAACACTGAAGCTTTCTTT. Protein product: CASDDRVNTEAFF.

This chain connects TRBV4-1 to TRBJ1-1; D gene unclear. V lost 1 base, J lost 10 bases, and 19 bases lay in between. Germline V lookup: CDR1 MGHRA, CDR2 YSYEKL. The CDR3 sequence is 15 residues long. The chain's CDR3 is CASSQGVLTVISAFF. DNA for the CDR3: TGCGCCAGCAGCCAAGGGGTCCTTACAGTTATATCAGCTTTCTTT.

This chain uses TRBV11-2 with TRBJ2-5; perhaps TRBD2 as D (6 bases). V dropped 5 bases and J dropped 5 bases, with 15 bases sitting between them. This CDR3 contains 14 residues. In germline, CDR1 is SGHAT, CDR2 FQNNGV. This chain's CDR3 is CASSLGLDPETQYF. The CDR3, as DNA: TGTGCCAGCAGCCTGGGACTGGATCCTGAGACCCAGTACTTC.

On this clone itself: One end of the junction fails to match germline, which may point to a read error. This rearrangement joins TRBV7-7 to TRBJ2-1; TRBD2 matches 8 bases. CDR1 is SSHAT, CDR2 FNYEAQ, per germline (reference sequence). There are 16 residues in the CDR3. The CDR3 loop is CASSLGAGGSYNEQFF. In nucleotides, the CDR3 is TGTGCTAGCAGCTTAGGGGCGGGGGGCTCCTACAATGAGCAGTTCTTC.

Concerning this clone itself: At one end, the junction sequence differs from germline, possibly due to a read error. The chain combines TRBV25-1 with TRBJ2-3; TRBD2 agrees at 10 bases. Germline lookup yields CDR1 MGHDK and CDR2 SYGVNS. There are 13 residues in the CDR3. The CDR3 reads CASSELLAGARLF. DNA of the CDR3: TGTGCCAGCAGTGAACTCCTAGCGGGGGCCCGGCTTTTT.

The V call is TRBV11-2, the J call TRBJ1-1, with a tentative D call TRBD1 (6 bases). V lost 2 bases and J lost 3, with 19 bases in between. CDR1 SGHAT and CDR2 FQNNGV come from the germline V gene. This CDR3 is built from 17 residues. The CDR3 DNA reads TGTGCCAGCAGCTTAAGGCCGGGACAAACCTGGGACACTGAAGCTTTCTTT. Protein sequence: CASSLRPGQTWDTEAFF.

The chain combines TRBV6-6 with TRBJ2-2, with a weak D call TRBD1 (6 bases). CDR1 is MNHNY and CDR2 is SVGAGI in the germline V gene (reference sequence). Trimming cost V 7 bases and J 5 bases, with 14 bases left between them. The CDR3 has 14 amino acids. The CDR3 DNA is TGTGCCAGCACCCTGGGACAACAAACCGGGGAGCTGTTTTTT. Protein sequence: CASTLGQQTGELFF.

The chain recombines TRBV4-3 with TRBJ1-2; the match to TRBD1 covers 7 bases. V gave up 0 bases and J gave up 4 bases; unmatched junction bases: 14. Germline V lookup: CDR1 LGHNA, CDR2 YSLEER. CDR3 length equals 18 residues. The CDR3 is CASSQDSSGTASSYGYTF. The DNA for the CDR3 is TGCGCCAGCAGCCAAGACTCCTCCGGGACAGCCTCGAGCTATGGCTACACCTTC.

The CDR3 region is CASSQEPLTGLAGTFSSYEQYF. CDR3 sequence (DNA): TGCGCCAGCAGCCAAGAACCTCTAACCGGACTAGCGGGAACTTTTAGCTCCTACGAGCAGTACTTC. The chain employs TRBV4-3 and TRBJ2-7, with 12 bases fitting TRBD2. Germline CDR1 is LGHNA and CDR2 is YSLEER. The trim removed 0 bases at V and 0 bases at J, leaving 18 bases unmatched. CDR3 size: 22 residues.

This sequence joins TRBV20-1 and TRBJ2-7; unclear D gene. CDR1 is DFQATT, CDR2 SNEGSKA, per germline (reference sequence). The CDR3 runs to 10 residues. This chain's CDR3 is CSPWGYEQYV. The CDR3 DNA sequence: TGCAGCCCCTGGGGCTACGAGCAGTACGTC.

V is TRBV6-6 and J is TRBJ1-2; TRBD1 is a possible D gene (6 bases). Trimming pared 1 base from V and 8 bases from J, leaving 11 bases between. Germline V gene data show CDR1 as MNHNY and CDR2 as SVGAGI (reference sequence). CDR3 length: 13 amino acids. CDR3 sequence (DNA): TGTGCCAGCAGTTACTTACAGGGCCAGGGCTACACCTTC. Protein: CASSYLQGQGYTF.